The 21 T cell receptor beta chains below come from one sample, sequenced in a study of cytomegalovirus exposure and HLA in healthy donors. Use of 60 Vbeta and 13 Jbeta primers characterized the PCR. Sequencing used immunoSEQ multiplex PCR; TCRdb keeps in-frame clones, though not all of them. The sample holds 200,000 to 250,000 clones, approximately 79% seen once. Sequencing was performed on PBMCs. All receptors come from a man aged 50 to 60 in good health and CMV-seronegative.

The chain is built from TRBV29-1 and TRBJ1-3; maybe TRBD1 (6 bases). Germline loops: CDR1 SQVTM, CDR2 ANQGSEA. The CDR3 totals 13 residues. The V end lost 2 bases, the J end lost 2 bases, and 7 bases lay between the germline ends. CDR3 nucleotides: TGCAGCGTTGAATGGGGGCCTGGAAACACCATATATTTT. Translating gives CSVEWGPGNTIYF. Based on the CDR3 plus reference TRBV29-1 and TRBJ1-3, the full variable domain is SAVISQKPSRDICQRGTSLTIQCQVDSQVTMMFWYRQQPGQSLTLIATANQGSEATYESGFVIDKFPISRPNLTFSTLTVSNMSPEDSSIYLCSVEWGPGNTIYFGEGSWLTVV.

This chain joins TRBV6-1 and TRBJ2-1, with 10 nucleotides matching TRBD2. The CDR3 runs to 15 residues. With V trimmed by 2 bases and J by 8 bases, 6 bases remained unmatched. The germline V gene has CDR1 MNHNS and CDR2 SASEGT. The CDR3 nucleotides read TGTGCCAGCAGTGAACTAAGCGGGGGGGACGATGAGCAGTTCTTC. It is translated as CASSELSGGDDEQFF.

This chain links TRBV4-2 with TRBJ1-5; D may be TRBD1 (5 bases). The CDR3 contains 14 residues. Germline V CDR1 and CDR2: LGHNA, YNFKEQ. V dropped 1 base and J dropped 6 bases, with 10 bases sitting between them. The CDR3 DNA reads as TGTGCCAGCAGCCAAGGGGCAGGGTCTCAGCCCCAGCATTTT. Encoded protein: CASSQGAGSQPQHF.

The genes are TRBV6-6 and TRBJ1-1; D gene ambiguous. The length of the CDR3 is 15 residues. Germline loops: CDR1 MNHNY, CDR2 SVGAGI (reference sequence). V was shortened by 3 bases and J by 0 bases, with 11 bases between the two germline ends. The CDR3 DNA reads as TGTGCCAGCAGTTATGATCGGGAGATGAACACTGAAGCTTTCTTT. It codes for CASSYDREMNTEAFF.

The chain recombines TRBV27 with TRBJ2-7, with a weak D call TRBD2 (6 bases). Germline lookup yields CDR1 MNHEY and CDR2 SMNVEV (reference sequence). The CDR3 is 15 amino acids. With 2 bases removed from V and 3 bases from J, the gap between germline ends came to 14 bases. This CDR3 reads CASSLTHGTHYEQYF. CDR3 in DNA: TGTGCCAGCAGTTTAACACACGGGACTCACTACGAGCAGTACTTC.

The chain is built from TRBV30 and TRBJ1-4; TRBD1 agrees at 8 bases. Germline CDR1 GTSNPN, CDR2 SVGIG (reference sequence). The CDR3 contains 15 residues. Germline trimming cut 1 base from V and 8 bases from J; bases unmatched to any gene: 9. The DNA for the CDR3 is TGTGCCTGGAGTGCCCCTCAGGGGGCCGTAGAAAAACTGTTTTTT. Protein: CAWSAPQGAVEKLFF.

The chain couples TRBV19 to TRBJ1-2, with TRBD1 matching over 12 bases. Germline trimming cut 4 bases from V and 6 bases from J; bases unmatched to any gene: 9. The CDR3 has 16 residues. CDR1 and CDR2 (germline): LNHDA, SQIVND (reference sequence). In nucleotides, the CDR3 is TGTGCCAGTAGTAAATTCGGGACAGGGGGCACGGATGGCTACACCTTC. Translating it yields CASSKFGTGGTDGYTF.

V and J are TRBV14 and TRBJ2-7; 9 positions agree with TRBD2. The CDR3 loop spans 14 amino acids. Unmatched junction bases numbered 8, after V lost 4 bases and J lost 7 bases. Germline CDR1 and CDR2: SGHDN and FVKESK. The CDR3 bases are TGTGCCAGCAGCCTACCGGGACTAGCAAGGGAGCAGTACTTC. Its translation: CASSLPGLAREQYF.

The genes are TRBV27 and TRBJ2-3; D may be TRBD1 (6 bases). The V and J ends lost 4 bases and 1 base respectively, with 9 bases between them. The CDR3 spans 14 residues. Germline V gives CDR1 MNHEY, CDR2 SMNVEV (reference sequence). This chain's CDR3 is CASSSEGGTDTQYF. Written as DNA, the CDR3 is TGTGCCAGCAGTTCTGAGGGGGGCACAGATACGCAGTATTTT.

V is TRBV25-1 and J is TRBJ2-1, with D possibly TRBD1 on 5 matching bases. The germline V and J ends were trimmed by 2 bases and 15 bases, with 11 bases remaining between them. This CDR3 has 11 amino acids. Per the germline V gene, CDR1 is MGHDK and CDR2 is SYGVNS. CDR3 amino acids: CASSEGRVGFF. For the CDR3, the DNA is TGTGCCAGCAGTGAAGGCAGGGTAGGGTTCTTC.

In its sample, this clone was seen a few times. V and J are TRBV11-3 and TRBJ2-4, with D maybe TRBD1 (7 bases). Germline values: CDR1 SGHNT, CDR2 YENEEA. The CDR3 runs to 19 residues. V was trimmed by 9 bases and J by 3 bases, leaving 30 bases between them. This CDR3 is CARSRKRIQGGVDKNIQYF. DNA of the CDR3: TGTGCCAGGAGCCGAAAGCGAATCCAGGGGGGAGTAGACAAAAACATTCAGTACTTC.

This chain connects TRBV27 to TRBJ2-7; TRBD2 matches 9 bases. The CDR3 totals 15 residues. The trim removed 4 bases at V and 6 bases at J, leaving 10 bases unmatched. CDR1 and CDR2 (germline): MNHEY, SMNVEV (reference sequence). The DNA of the CDR3 is TGTGCCAGCAGTTCGGTGGCTAGCGGGATTTCCGAGCAGTACTTC. Protein: CASSSVASGISEQYF.

DNA for the CDR3: TGTGCCAGCAGTCAGACTGGGACTGAAGCTTTCTTT. Residues: CASSQTGTEAFF. This chain uses TRBV28 with TRBJ1-1; no firm D call. The CDR3 is 12 amino acids. Germline CDR1 is MDHEN and CDR2 is SYDVKM. Trimming took off 5 bases at V and 5 bases at J, with 9 bases between the two ends.

This clone showed up just a few times. The chain couples TRBV2 to TRBJ1-2; the match to TRBD1 covers 9 bases. The germline CDR1 and CDR2 sequences are SNHLY and FYNNEI. Losses at the gene ends were 3 bases for V and 4 bases for J; bases not matched to a gene: 6. The CDR3 loop spans 15 amino acids. The CDR3 reads CASSETGGSVYGYTF. In DNA, the CDR3 is TGTGCCAGCAGTGAGACAGGGGGTTCGGTCTATGGCTACACCTTC.

The chain uses TRBV9 and TRBJ2-1; perhaps TRBD2 as D (5 bases). Germline-derived CDR1 and CDR2 are SGDLS and YYNGEE. The CDR3 runs 15 residues. V lost 4 bases to trimming and J lost 0 bases, with 11 bases between them. The CDR3 sequence: CASSLAHSSYNEQFF. Written as DNA, the CDR3 is TGTGCCAGCAGCCTAGCCCATTCCTCCTACAATGAGCAGTTCTTC.

This clone is medium-sized (0.01 to 0.1%) within its sample. The rearrangement uses TRBV5-1 and TRBJ2-7, with 13 bases matching TRBD2. This CDR3 has 17 residues. J was trimmed by 4 bases and V by 3 bases; bases with no gene match: 10. Germline CDR1 reads SGHRS; CDR2 reads YFSETQ. For the CDR3, the DNA is TGCGCCAGCAGCTCCCCACTAGCGGGAGGGATAATATACGAGCAGTACTTC. Translation: CASSSPLAGGIIYEQYF.

A remark on this clone: This sample includes further DNA sequences coding for the same CDR3. This chain links TRBV28 with TRBJ2-7, with TRBD2 identical over 7 bases. There are 12 residues in the CDR3. The junction had 2 bases not matched to a gene; V was cut back by 7 bases and J by 2 bases. The germline gives CDR1 MDHEN, CDR2 SYDVKM. This CDR3 is CASTAGTYEQYF. The CDR3 DNA follows: TGTGCCAGCACAGCGGGAACCTACGAGCAGTACTTC.

The V and J genes are TRBV19 and TRBJ2-5; TRBD2 matches at 7 bases. The CDR3 runs to 17 residues. Trimming cost V 4 bases and J 0 bases; bases outside gene matches: 11. In germline, CDR1 is LNHDA, CDR2 SQIVND (reference sequence). CDR3 DNA: TGTGCCAGTAGTAGGGGGAGGGGCGGAGCCAACCAAGAGACCCAGTACTTC. Translation gives CASSRGRGGANQETQYF.

The V gene is TRBV6-5, the J gene TRBJ2-3; TRBD2 matches 9 bases. Germline V gene lookup returns CDR1 MNHEY and CDR2 SVGAGI. Germline trimming cut 4 bases from V and 7 bases from J; bases unmatched to any gene: 9. The CDR3 covers 15 residues. DNA for the CDR3: TGTGCCAGCAGTTCCCTTAGCGGGAGTTCAAATACGCAGTATTTT. This gives the protein CASSSLSGSSNTQYF.

V is TRBV27 and J is TRBJ2-7; 7 bases agree with TRBD2. Germline CDR1 is MNHEY and CDR2 is SMNVEV (reference sequence). The J segment lost 1 base and the V segment lost 5 bases, leaving 8 bases of the junction unmatched. This CDR3 has 15 residues. The CDR3, as DNA: TGTGCCAGCAGTCAAGCGGGATCGCTGTCCTACGAGCAGTACTTC. Its protein is CASSQAGSLSYEQYF.

This clone showed up just a few times. V and J are TRBV6-1 and TRBJ2-5; tentatively, D is TRBD1 (5 bases). Germline CDR1 and CDR2: MNHNS and SASEGT. V gave up 8 bases and J gave up 0 bases, with 13 bases separating them. The CDR3 is 14 amino acids. The CDR3 nucleotides read TGTGCCAGCGTGGGGCAGGACAACCAAGAGACCCAGTACTTC. Translation gives CASVGQDNQETQYF.